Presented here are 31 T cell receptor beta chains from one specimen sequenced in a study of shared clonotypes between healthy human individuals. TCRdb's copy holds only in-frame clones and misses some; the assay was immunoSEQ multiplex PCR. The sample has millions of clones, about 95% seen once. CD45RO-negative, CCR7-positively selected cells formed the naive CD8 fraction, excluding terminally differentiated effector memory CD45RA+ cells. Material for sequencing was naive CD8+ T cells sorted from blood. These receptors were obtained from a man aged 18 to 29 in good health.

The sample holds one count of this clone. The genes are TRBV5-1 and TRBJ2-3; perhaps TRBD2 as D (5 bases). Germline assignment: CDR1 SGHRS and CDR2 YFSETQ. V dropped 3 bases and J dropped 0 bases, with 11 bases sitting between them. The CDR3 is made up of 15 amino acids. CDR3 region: CASSSRTPSTDTQYF. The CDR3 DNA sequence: TGCGCCAGCAGCTCACGGACTCCTAGCACAGATACGCAGTATTTT.

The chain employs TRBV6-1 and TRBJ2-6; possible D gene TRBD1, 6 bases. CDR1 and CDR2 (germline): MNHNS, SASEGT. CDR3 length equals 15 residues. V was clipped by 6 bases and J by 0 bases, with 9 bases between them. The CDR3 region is CASRQGSSGANVLTF. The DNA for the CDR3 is TGTGCCAGCAGACAGGGTAGCTCTGGGGCCAACGTCCTGACTTTC.

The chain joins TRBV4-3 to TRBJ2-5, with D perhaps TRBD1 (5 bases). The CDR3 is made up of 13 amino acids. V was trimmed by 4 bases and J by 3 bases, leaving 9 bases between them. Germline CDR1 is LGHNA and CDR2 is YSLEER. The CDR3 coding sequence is TGCGCCAGCAGCCGGACATTCGAAGAGACCCAGTACTTC. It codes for CASSRTFEETQYF.

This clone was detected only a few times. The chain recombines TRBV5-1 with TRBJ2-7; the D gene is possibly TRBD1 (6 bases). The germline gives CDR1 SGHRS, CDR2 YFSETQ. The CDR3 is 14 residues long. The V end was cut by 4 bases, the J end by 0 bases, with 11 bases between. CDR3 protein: CASSPSTGSYEQYF. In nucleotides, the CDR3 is TGCGCCAGCAGCCCCTCGACAGGCTCCTACGAGCAGTACTTC.

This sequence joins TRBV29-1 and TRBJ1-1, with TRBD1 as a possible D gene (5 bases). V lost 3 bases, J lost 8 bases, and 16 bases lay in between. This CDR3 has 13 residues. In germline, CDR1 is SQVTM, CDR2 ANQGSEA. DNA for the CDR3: TGCAGCGTTGACCAGGCGGGGCGGTACGAAGCTTTCTTT. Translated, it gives CSVDQAGRYEAFF.

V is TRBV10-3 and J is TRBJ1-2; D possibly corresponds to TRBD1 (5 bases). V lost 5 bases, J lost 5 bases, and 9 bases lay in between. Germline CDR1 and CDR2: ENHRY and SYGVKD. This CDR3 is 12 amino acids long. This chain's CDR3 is CAISPDRYGYTF. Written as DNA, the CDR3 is TGTGCCATCAGTCCAGACAGATATGGCTACACCTTC.

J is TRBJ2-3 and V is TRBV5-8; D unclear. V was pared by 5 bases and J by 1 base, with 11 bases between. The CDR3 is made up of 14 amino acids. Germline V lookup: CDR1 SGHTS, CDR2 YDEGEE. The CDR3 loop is CASSLFGGTDTQYF. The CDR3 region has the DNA TGTGCCAGCAGTCTCTTCGGAGGCACAGATACGCAGTATTTT.

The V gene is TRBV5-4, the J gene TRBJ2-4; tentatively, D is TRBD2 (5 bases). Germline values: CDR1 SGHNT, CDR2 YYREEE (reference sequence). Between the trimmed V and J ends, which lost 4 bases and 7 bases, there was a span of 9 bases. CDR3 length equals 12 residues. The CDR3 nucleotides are TGTGCCAGCAGCCAAGGACTGAACATTCAGTACTTC. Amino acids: CASSQGLNIQYF.

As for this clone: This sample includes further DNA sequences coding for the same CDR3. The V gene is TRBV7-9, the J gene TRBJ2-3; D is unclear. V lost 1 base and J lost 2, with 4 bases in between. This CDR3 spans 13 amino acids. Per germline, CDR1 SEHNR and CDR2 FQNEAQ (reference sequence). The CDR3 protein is CASSLVSTDTQYF. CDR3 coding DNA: TGTGCCAGCAGCTTAGTATCCACAGATACGCAGTATTTT.

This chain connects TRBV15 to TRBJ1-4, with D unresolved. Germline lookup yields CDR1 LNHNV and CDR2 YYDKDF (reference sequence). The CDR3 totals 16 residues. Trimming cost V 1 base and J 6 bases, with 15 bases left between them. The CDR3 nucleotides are TGTGCCACCAGCAGAGGTAGTGTGGGAGCGGATGAAAAACTGTTTTTT. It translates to CATSRGSVGADEKLFF.

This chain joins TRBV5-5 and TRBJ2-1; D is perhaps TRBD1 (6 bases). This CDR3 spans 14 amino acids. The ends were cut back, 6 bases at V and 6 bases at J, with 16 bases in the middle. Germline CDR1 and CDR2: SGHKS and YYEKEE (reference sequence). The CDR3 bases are TGTGCCAGCAATCCACGAGGGGGAATCAATGAGCAGTTCTTC. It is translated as CASNPRGGINEQFF.

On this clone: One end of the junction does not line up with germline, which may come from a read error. CDR3 DNA: TGCGCCAGCAGCTTCCAGAACACTGAAGCCTTCTTT. Translation: CASSFQNTEAFF. The chain links TRBV5-1 to TRBJ1-1; no definite D call. The CDR3 totals 12 residues. Germline CDR1 reads SGHRS; CDR2 reads YFSETQ.

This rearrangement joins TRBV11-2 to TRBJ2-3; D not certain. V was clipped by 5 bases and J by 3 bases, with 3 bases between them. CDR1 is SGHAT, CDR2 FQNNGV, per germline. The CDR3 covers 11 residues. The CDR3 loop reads CASSETDTQYF. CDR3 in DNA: TGTGCCAGCAGCGAGACAGATACGCAGTATTTT.

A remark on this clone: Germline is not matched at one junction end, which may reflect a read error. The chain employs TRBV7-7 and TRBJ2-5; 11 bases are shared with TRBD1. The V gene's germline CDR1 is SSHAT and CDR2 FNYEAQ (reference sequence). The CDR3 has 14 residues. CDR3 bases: TGTGCTAGCAGCCGGGGGACAGGGGGGGAGACCCAGTACTTC. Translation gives CASSRGTGGETQYF.

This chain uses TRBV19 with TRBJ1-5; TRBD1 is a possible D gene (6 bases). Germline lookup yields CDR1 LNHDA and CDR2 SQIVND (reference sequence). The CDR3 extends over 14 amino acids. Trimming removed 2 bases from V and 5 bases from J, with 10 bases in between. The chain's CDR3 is CASSIYSGDQPQHF. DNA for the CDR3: TGTGCCAGTAGTATATATTCAGGGGATCAGCCCCAGCATTTT. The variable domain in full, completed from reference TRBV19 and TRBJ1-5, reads DGGITQSPKYLFRKEGQNVTLSCEQNLNHDAMYWYRQDPGQGLRLIYYSQIVNDFQKGDIAEGYSVSREKKESFPLTVTSAQKNPTAFYLCASSIYSGDQPQHFGDGTRLSIL.

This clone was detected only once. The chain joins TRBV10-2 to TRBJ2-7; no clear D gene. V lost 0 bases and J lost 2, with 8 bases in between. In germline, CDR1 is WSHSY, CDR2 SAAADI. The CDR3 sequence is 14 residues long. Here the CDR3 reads CASSESLEPYEQYF. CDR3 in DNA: TGCGCCAGCAGTGAGTCGCTAGAGCCCTACGAGCAGTACTTC.

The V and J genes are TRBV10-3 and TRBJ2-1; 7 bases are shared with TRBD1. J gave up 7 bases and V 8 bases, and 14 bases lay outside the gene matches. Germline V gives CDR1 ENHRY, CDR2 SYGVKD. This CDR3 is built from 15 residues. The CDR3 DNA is TGTGCCATCTTACCCAGCCAGGGGGACAGTAATGAGCAGTTCTTC. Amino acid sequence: CAILPSQGDSNEQFF.

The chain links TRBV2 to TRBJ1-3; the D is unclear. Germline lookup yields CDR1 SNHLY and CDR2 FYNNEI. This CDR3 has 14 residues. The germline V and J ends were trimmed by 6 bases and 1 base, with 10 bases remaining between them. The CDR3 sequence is CASSPAGSGNTIYF. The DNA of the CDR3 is TGTGCCAGCAGCCCAGCGGGGTCTGGAAACACCATATATTTT.

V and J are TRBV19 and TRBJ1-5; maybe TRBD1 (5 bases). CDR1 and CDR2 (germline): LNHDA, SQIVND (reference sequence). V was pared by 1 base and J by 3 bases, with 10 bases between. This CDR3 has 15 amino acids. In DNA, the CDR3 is TGTGCCAGTAGTATAGGAGGGGAAGTCAATCAGCCCCAGCATTTT. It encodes CASSIGGEVNQPQHF.

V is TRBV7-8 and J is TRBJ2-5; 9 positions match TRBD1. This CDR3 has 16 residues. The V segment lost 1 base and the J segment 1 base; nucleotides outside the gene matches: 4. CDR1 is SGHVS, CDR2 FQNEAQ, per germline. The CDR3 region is CASSLVGQGSQETQYF. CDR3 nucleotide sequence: TGTGCCAGCAGCTTAGTAGGACAGGGGAGCCAAGAGACCCAGTACTTC.

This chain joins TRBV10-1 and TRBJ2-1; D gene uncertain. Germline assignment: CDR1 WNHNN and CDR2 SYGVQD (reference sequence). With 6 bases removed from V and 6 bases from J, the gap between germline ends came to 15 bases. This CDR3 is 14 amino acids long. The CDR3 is CASRSHLEGNEQFF. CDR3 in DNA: TGCGCCAGCAGGTCCCATCTAGAAGGCAATGAGCAGTTCTTC.

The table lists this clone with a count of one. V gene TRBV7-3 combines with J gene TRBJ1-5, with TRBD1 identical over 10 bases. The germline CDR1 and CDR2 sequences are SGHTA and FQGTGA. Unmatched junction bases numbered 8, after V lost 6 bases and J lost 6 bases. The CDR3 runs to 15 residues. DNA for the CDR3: TGTGCCAGCAGAGATTGGACAGGGGGTCTTCAGCCCCAGCATTTT. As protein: CASRDWTGGLQPQHF. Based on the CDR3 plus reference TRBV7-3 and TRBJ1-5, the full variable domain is GAGVSQTPSNKVTEKGKYVELRCDPISGHTALYWYRQSLGQGPEFLIYFQGTGAADDSGLPNDRFFAVRPEGSVSTLKIQRTERGDSAVYLCASRDWTGGLQPQHFGDGTRLSIL.

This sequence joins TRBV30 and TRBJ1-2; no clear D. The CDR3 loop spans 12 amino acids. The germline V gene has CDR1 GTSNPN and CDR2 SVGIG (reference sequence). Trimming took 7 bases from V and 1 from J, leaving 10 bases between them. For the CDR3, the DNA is TGTGCCTCTTTTGGCAGTAACTATGGCTACACCTTC. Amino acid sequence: CASFGSNYGYTF.

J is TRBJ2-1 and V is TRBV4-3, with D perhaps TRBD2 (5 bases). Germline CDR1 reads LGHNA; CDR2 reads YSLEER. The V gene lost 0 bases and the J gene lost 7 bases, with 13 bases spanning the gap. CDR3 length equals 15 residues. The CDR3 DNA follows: TGCGCCAGCAGCCAAGATAGGGCAGGAGGTAATGAGCAGTTCTTC. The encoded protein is CASSQDRAGGNEQFF.

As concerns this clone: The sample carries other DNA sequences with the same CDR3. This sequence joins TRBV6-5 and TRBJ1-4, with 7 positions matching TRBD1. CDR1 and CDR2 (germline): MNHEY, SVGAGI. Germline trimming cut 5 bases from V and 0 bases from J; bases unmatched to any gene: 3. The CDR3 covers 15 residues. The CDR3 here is CASSSTGATNEKLFF. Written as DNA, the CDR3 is TGTGCCAGCAGTAGCACAGGGGCAACTAATGAAAAACTGTTTTTT.

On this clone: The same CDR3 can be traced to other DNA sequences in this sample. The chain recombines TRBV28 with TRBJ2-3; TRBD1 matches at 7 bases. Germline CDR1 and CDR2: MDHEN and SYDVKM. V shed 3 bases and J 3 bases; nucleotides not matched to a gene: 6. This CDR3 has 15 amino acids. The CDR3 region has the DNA TGTGCCAGCAGTTTCCCCCCAGGGGGAACAGATACGCAGTATTTT. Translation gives CASSFPPGGTDTQYF.

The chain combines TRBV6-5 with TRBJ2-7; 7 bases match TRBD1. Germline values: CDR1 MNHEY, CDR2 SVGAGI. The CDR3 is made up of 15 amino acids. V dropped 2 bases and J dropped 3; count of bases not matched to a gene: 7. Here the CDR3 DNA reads TGTGCCAGCAGTTACCTGCGACAGGGTTACTACGAGCAGTACTTC. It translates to CASSYLRQGYYEQYF.

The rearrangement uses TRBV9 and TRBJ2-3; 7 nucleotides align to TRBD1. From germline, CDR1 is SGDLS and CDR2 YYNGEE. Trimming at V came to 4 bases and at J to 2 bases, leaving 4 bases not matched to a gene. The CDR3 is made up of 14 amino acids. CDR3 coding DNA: TGTGCCAGCAGCCGGGACAGTTTCACAGATACGCAGTATTTT. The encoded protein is CASSRDSFTDTQYF.

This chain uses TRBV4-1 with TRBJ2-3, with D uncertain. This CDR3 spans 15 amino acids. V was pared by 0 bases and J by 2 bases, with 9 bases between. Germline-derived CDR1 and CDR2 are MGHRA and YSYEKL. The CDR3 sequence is CASSQESSFTDTQYF. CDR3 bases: TGCGCCAGCAGCCAAGAGTCCTCCTTCACAGATACGCAGTATTTT.

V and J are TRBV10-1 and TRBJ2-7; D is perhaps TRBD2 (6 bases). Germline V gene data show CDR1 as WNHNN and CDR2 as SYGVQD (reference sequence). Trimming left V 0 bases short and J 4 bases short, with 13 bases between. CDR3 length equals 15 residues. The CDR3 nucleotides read TGCGCCAGCAGTGAGTCAACGGGAGCTTCTTACGAGCAGTACTTC. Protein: CASSESTGASYEQYF.

The CDR3 reads CASIGLGHPEQFF. The DNA for the CDR3 is TGTGCCAGCATAGGGCTCGGTCATCCGGAGCAGTTCTTC. The V call is TRBV2, the J call TRBJ2-1, with D hard to call. Trimming cost V 7 bases and J 10 bases, with 17 bases left between them. This CDR3 is built from 13 residues. Germline CDR1 SNHLY, CDR2 FYNNEI.